The 28 T cell receptor beta chains presented below share a single source sample, sequenced in a study of identifying expanded T cells in peripheral blood. Only in-frame clones appear in the TCRdb table, and some are missing; sequencing was by immunoSEQ multiplex PCR. Of some 95,000 clones in the sample, 88% were seen once. Input material: blood. Receptors originate from a person between 18 and 75 years old in good health.

The chain employs TRBV18 and TRBJ1-1; no firm D call. Trimming took off 1 base at V and 4 bases at J, with 19 bases between the two ends. This CDR3 contains 17 residues. From germline, CDR1 is KGHSH and CDR2 LQKENI. The CDR3 DNA follows: TGTGCCAGCTCACCACGTTCCTCGGGTGGTCGTGGCACTGAAGCTTTCTTT. This sequence encodes CASSPRSSGGRGTEAFF.

This chain links TRBV4-1 with TRBJ1-2; possibly TRBD1 for D (6 bases). Per the germline V gene, CDR1 is MGHRA and CDR2 is YSYEKL. The CDR3 runs to 17 residues. The V end lost 1 base, the J end lost 0 bases, and 15 bases lay between the germline ends. The CDR3 loop reads CASSQGVLRGANYGYTF. The DNA for the CDR3 is TGCGCCAGCAGCCAAGGGGTTCTCAGGGGAGCTAACTATGGCTACACCTTC.

This clone came up a few times. The rearrangement links TRBV6-5 to TRBJ1-5; no clear D. V was pared by 1 base and J by 7 bases, with 8 bases between. Germline V gene sequence: CDR1 MNHEY, CDR2 SVGAGI. There are 13 residues in the CDR3. As DNA, the CDR3 is TGTGCCAGCAGTTACTACCAAGGCCAGCCCCAGCATTTT. Encoded protein: CASSYYQGQPQHF.

The chain couples TRBV11-3 to TRBJ2-3, with no clear D. The CDR3 is 15 amino acids. V was pared by 6 bases and J by 0 bases, with 13 bases between. CDR1 is SGHNT and CDR2 is YENEEA in the germline V gene. CDR3 sequence: CASRSRGTSTDTQYF. CDR3 nucleotide sequence: TGTGCCAGCAGGTCCCGCGGTACAAGCACAGATACGCAGTATTTT. Looking up the rest from reference TRBV11-3 and TRBJ2-3 gives the full variable domain: EAGVVQSPRYKIIEKKQPVAFWCNPISGHNTLYWYLQNLGQGPELLIRYENEEAVDDSQLPKDRFSAERLKGVDSTLKIQPAELGDSAVYLCASRSRGTSTDTQYFGPGTRLTVL.

The CDR3 reads CASSSLSGSPTRQYF. In nucleotides, the CDR3 is TGCGCCAGCAGCTCGCTTAGCGGGAGTCCTACGCGGCAGTACTTC. This rearrangement joins TRBV5-1 to TRBJ2-7, with 9 bases matching TRBD2. Germline-derived CDR1 and CDR2 are SGHRS and YFSETQ. The CDR3 is made up of 15 amino acids. With V trimmed by 3 bases and J by 9 bases, 13 bases remained unmatched.

The gene calls are TRBV2 and TRBJ1-1; possibly TRBD1 for D (5 bases). This CDR3 is 17 amino acids long. Looked up from germline, CDR1 is SNHLY and CDR2 is FYNNEI. The V and J ends lost 3 bases and 1 base respectively, with 18 bases between them. The CDR3 here is CASSEGVLRKKNTEAFF. CDR3 bases: TGTGCCAGCAGTGAGGGGGTACTAAGAAAAAAGAACACTGAAGCTTTCTTT.

The chain has TRBV30 and TRBJ2-3; D may be TRBD1 (5 bases). The ends were cut back, 8 bases at V and 0 bases at J, with 15 bases in the middle. The CDR3 runs 14 residues. Looked up from germline, CDR1 is GTSNPN and CDR2 is SVGIG (reference sequence). The CDR3 region is CAGEKGQSTDTQYF. The CDR3 DNA is TGTGCCGGAGAAAAGGGGCAAAGCACAGATACGCAGTATTTT.

CDR3 residues: CASSEQWTGNEQFF. In DNA form, the CDR3 reads TGTGCCAGCAGTGAACAGTGGACAGGGAATGAGCAGTTCTTC. The J gene is TRBJ2-1, the V gene TRBV6-1; 8 nucleotides line up with TRBD1. V lost 2 bases to trimming and J lost 7 bases; unmatched junction nucleotides: 4. Germline values: CDR1 MNHNS, CDR2 SASEGT. This CDR3 is 14 amino acids long.

The CDR3 DNA follows: TGTGCCAGCAGAGCGGGAGAATCCTACAATGAGCAGTTCTTC. Amino acid sequence: CASRAGESYNEQFF. V gene TRBV27 combines with J gene TRBJ2-1; TRBD2 matches 8 bases. The ends lost 6 bases at V and 1 base at J; junction bases unmatched: 2. This CDR3 comprises 14 residues. Germline CDR1 and CDR2: MNHEY and SMNVEV (reference sequence).

The chain uses TRBV30 and TRBJ1-2, with D unresolved. Trimming shortened V by 0 bases and J by 3 bases, and 5 bases separated the two germline ends. This CDR3 is 12 amino acids long. The germline V gene encodes CDR1 GTSNPN and CDR2 SVGIG (reference sequence). The CDR3 region is CAWSVRDYGYTF. The CDR3 coding sequence is TGTGCCTGGAGTGTACGGGACTATGGCTACACCTTC.

For the CDR3, the DNA is TGTGCCAGTAGTATAGCCTTGAATCAGCCCCAGCATTTT. Translated, it gives CASSIALNQPQHF. J is TRBJ1-5 and V is TRBV19; D call uncertain. This CDR3 comprises 13 residues. Germline V gene data show CDR1 as LNHDA and CDR2 as SQIVND (reference sequence). V was trimmed by 1 base and J by 4 bases, leaving 5 bases between them. Full variable domain (rest looked up from reference TRBV19 and TRBJ1-5): DGGITQSPKYLFRKEGQNVTLSCEQNLNHDAMYWYRQDPGQGLRLIYYSQIVNDFQKGDIAEGYSVSREKKESFPLTVTSAQKNPTAFYLCASSIALNQPQHFGDGTRLSIL.

The rearrangement links TRBV7-2 to TRBJ1-2; D is ambiguous. Trimming shortened V by 0 bases and J by 0 bases, and 8 bases separated the two germline ends. This CDR3 contains 15 residues. Looked up from germline, CDR1 is SGHTA and CDR2 is FQGNSA. CDR3 in DNA: TGTGCCAGCAGCTTAGCCCCCGATACTAACTATGGCTACACCTTC. Protein product: CASSLAPDTNYGYTF.

The chain recombines TRBV6-1 with TRBJ1-6; D unclear. There are 15 residues in the CDR3. CDR1 is MNHNS and CDR2 is SASEGT in the germline V gene. V was cut by 6 bases and J by 2 bases, with 11 bases left in between. The CDR3, as DNA: TGTGCCAGCAGCCACGTTATAACCTATAATTCACCCCTCCACTTT. Translation gives CASSHVITYNSPLHF.

The chain recombines TRBV5-1 with TRBJ2-7; the D is unclear. Deletions cut 4 bases from V and 2 bases from J, with 13 bases between. Germline values: CDR1 SGHRS, CDR2 YFSETQ. There are 14 residues in the CDR3. The CDR3 spells CASSLNTSPYEQYF. The CDR3 bases are TGCGCCAGCAGCCTAAACACTTCCCCCTACGAGCAGTACTTC.

The chain employs TRBV19 and TRBJ1-2; no clear D. V shed 4 bases and J shed 2 bases, with 8 bases lying between them. Germline V CDR1 and CDR2: LNHDA, SQIVND (reference sequence). The CDR3 runs to 13 residues. For the CDR3, the DNA is TGTGCCAGTAGTACAACAGTAAACTATGGCTACACCTTC. Protein sequence: CASSTTVNYGYTF.

This chain links TRBV4-2 with TRBJ1-2; D unresolved. The CDR3 loop spans 14 amino acids. CDR1 is LGHNA, CDR2 YNFKEQ, per germline. Trimming pared 0 bases from V and 1 base from J, leaving 6 bases between. CDR3 amino acids: CASSQDLDNYGYTF. DNA of the CDR3: TGTGCCAGCAGCCAAGATCTGGATAACTATGGCTACACCTTC.

This clone was seen only a few times. The rearrangement joins TRBV19 to TRBJ1-1, with D unresolved. The germline CDR1 and CDR2 sequences are LNHDA and SQIVND (reference sequence). This CDR3 region has 11 residues. Trimming removed 10 bases from V and 6 bases from J, with 12 bases in between. The CDR3 protein is CAIQDRAEAFF. The CDR3 DNA reads as TGTGCCATTCAGGACCGGGCTGAAGCTTTCTTT.

The V and J genes are TRBV18 and TRBJ2-3; TRBD2 aligns across 7 bases. This CDR3 contains 15 residues. Germline V CDR1 and CDR2: KGHSH, LQKENI. Trimming took 1 base from V and 3 from J; bases not matched to a gene: 4. DNA of the CDR3: TGTGCCAGCTCACCACTCGGCGGGGGAACAGATACGCAGTATTTT. Amino acids: CASSPLGGGTDTQYF. The variable domain in full, with the rest retrieved from reference TRBV18 and TRBJ2-3, is NAGVMQNPRHLVRRRGQEARLRCSPMKGHSHVYWYRQLPEEGLKFMVYLQKENIIDESGMPKERFSAEFPKEGPSILRIQQVVRGDSAAYFCASSPLGGGTDTQYFGPGTRLTVL.

The J gene is TRBJ2-2, the V gene TRBV2; tentative D call: TRBD1 (5 bases). The CDR3 is 14 amino acids. Trimming stripped 5 bases from V and 2 bases from J, with 9 bases between. Germline CDR1 reads SNHLY; CDR2 reads FYNNEI. In DNA form, the CDR3 reads TGTGCCAGCAGTCTCGACAGAAACACCGGGGAGCTGTTTTTT. Translation gives CASSLDRNTGELFF.

The rearrangement uses TRBV7-9 and TRBJ2-3; no definite D call. Trimming left V 4 bases short and J 3 bases short, with 2 bases between. The CDR3 is 11 residues long. CDR1 is SEHNR and CDR2 is FQNEAQ in the germline V gene (reference sequence). As DNA, the CDR3 is TGTGCCAGCAGCTGGACAGATACGCAGTATTTT. Translating gives CASSWTDTQYF.

V usage is TRBV9 and J usage is TRBJ1-1; perhaps TRBD1 as D (5 bases). V lost 0 bases and J 7 bases, leaving 13 bases between the germline ends. From germline, CDR1 is SGDLS and CDR2 YYNGEE. The CDR3 has 14 residues. The DNA for the CDR3 is TGTGCCAGCAGCGTAGCGGGACCCCCCCATGAAGCTTTCTTT. It yields the protein CASSVAGPPHEAFF.

The CDR3 here is CASSATSQGTQYF. CDR3 DNA: TGTGCCAGCAGCGCCACCTCCCAGGGTACGCAGTATTTT. The chain has TRBV6-4 and TRBJ2-3; perhaps TRBD1 as D (5 bases). This CDR3 has 13 amino acids. Germline V gene data show CDR1 as MRHNA and CDR2 as SNTAGT. Trimming cost V 6 bases and J 8 bases, with 15 bases left between them.

CDR3 nucleotide sequence: TGTGCCAGCAGCCTAGGACCGCTTGCCTACGAGCAGTACTTC. As protein: CASSLGPLAYEQYF. The V call is TRBV5-6, the J call TRBJ2-7; no definite D call. The CDR3 consists of 14 residues. V lost 4 bases, J lost 2 bases, and 13 bases lay in between. Germline V gene data show CDR1 as SGHDT and CDR2 as YYEEEE.

This clone appeared a single time. The chain combines TRBV10-3 with TRBJ1-2, with 7 bases fitting TRBD1. The ends lost 3 bases at V and 8 bases at J; junction bases unmatched: 3. Looked up from germline, CDR1 is ENHRY and CDR2 is SYGVKD. CDR3 length: 12 amino acids. DNA for the CDR3: TGTGCCATCAGTGACAACAGGGGAGGCTACACCTTC. Translated: CAISDNRGGYTF.

This chain's CDR3 is CASKGGTSGYNEQFF. The CDR3 bases are TGTGCCAGCAAGGGAGGGACATCCGGTTACAATGAGCAGTTCTTC. This chain connects TRBV19 to TRBJ2-1, with a weak D call TRBD2 (7 bases). The germline V and J ends were trimmed by 9 bases and 4 bases, with 19 bases remaining between them. The CDR3 covers 15 residues. The V gene's germline CDR1 is LNHDA and CDR2 SQIVND (reference sequence).

In its sample, this clone was seen a few times. The chain carries TRBV5-1 and TRBJ1-1, with unresolved D. The CDR3 runs 15 residues. CDR1 and CDR2 (germline): SGHRS, YFSETQ. The ends were cut back, 0 bases at V and 5 bases at J, with 14 bases in the middle. CDR3 region: CASSLESRSGTEAFF. CDR3 in DNA: TGCGCCAGCAGCTTGGAAAGCAGGTCGGGGACTGAAGCTTTCTTT.

The chain links TRBV5-6 to TRBJ2-5; no definite D call. This CDR3 is built from 14 residues. Germline CDR1 SGHDT, CDR2 YYEEEE. Trimming took off 4 bases at V and 1 base at J, with 11 bases between the two ends. The CDR3 DNA is TGTGCCAGCAGCAGGCCTCAGGTCCAAGAGACCCAGTACTTC. Encoded protein: CASSRPQVQETQYF.

This chain uses TRBV5-6 with TRBJ2-5, with D maybe TRBD1 (5 bases). V dropped 0 bases and J dropped 1 base, with 7 bases sitting between them. The germline gives CDR1 SGHDT, CDR2 YYEEEE. This CDR3 spans 14 amino acids. CDR3 bases: TGTGCCAGCAGCTTGGGACAGCCCCAAGAGACCCAGTACTTC. It translates to CASSLGQPQETQYF.